Following are 21 T cell receptor beta chains from one sample sequenced in a study of blood T cell repertoires in COVID-19. The data were produced by immunoSEQ multiplex PCR, yet TCRdb's version contains in-frame clones alone and is incomplete. The data hold around 130,000 clones, with 70% to 85% observed a single time. Sequencing was done on a sample of peripheral blood. The receptors stem from a woman in her 50s with acute or convalescent COVID-19.

The genes are TRBV28 and TRBJ1-5; tentative D call: TRBD1 (6 bases). Germline values: CDR1 MDHEN, CDR2 SYDVKM. Trimming removed 1 base from V and 2 bases from J, with 12 bases in between. This CDR3 spans 16 amino acids. In DNA, the CDR3 is TGTGCCAGCAGTTTATTAGGGGGACGAGGCAATCAGCCCCAGCATTTT. This encodes CASSLLGGRGNQPQHF.

This chain connects TRBV6-2 or TRBV6-3 to TRBJ2-7; TRBD1 aligns across 9 bases. The CDR3 has 17 residues. Per the germline V gene, CDR1 is MNHEY and CDR2 is SVGEGT. Trimming cost V 3 bases and J 4 bases; bases outside gene matches: 13. The CDR3 spells CASSYGPRDRDPYEQYF. CDR3 bases: TGTGCCAGCAGTTATGGGCCCCGGGACAGGGACCCATACGAGCAGTACTTC.

The chain joins TRBV5-1 to TRBJ2-1; weak D call: TRBD1 (6 bases). The CDR3 sequence is 13 residues long. Per the germline V gene, CDR1 is SGHRS and CDR2 is YFSETQ. Deletions cut 4 bases from V and 7 bases from J, with 12 bases between. The DNA of the CDR3 is TGCGCCAGCAGCCCGGGCAGGGGAAATGAGCAGTTCTTC. Protein: CASSPGRGNEQFF.

This rearrangement joins TRBV12-3 or TRBV12-4 to TRBJ1-4; D is ambiguous. The CDR3 runs to 11 residues. V dropped 5 bases and J dropped 9 bases, with 7 bases sitting between them. CDR3 region: CASSGRKKLFF. The CDR3 nucleotides are TGTGCCAGCAGTGGCCGAAAAAAACTGTTTTTT.

The V gene is TRBV6-6, the J gene TRBJ1-6, with 12 bases identical to TRBD1. The CDR3 contains 15 residues. Germline values: CDR1 MNHNY, CDR2 SVGAGI (reference sequence). The trim removed 6 bases at V and 8 bases at J, leaving 5 bases unmatched. The CDR3 DNA sequence: TGTGCCAGCAGACTGGGACAGGGGGCAGATTCACCCCTCCACTTT. Its protein product is CASRLGQGADSPLHF.

This clone was observed a handful of times. V is TRBV29-1 and J is TRBJ1-1; D unresolved. The CDR3 sequence is 12 residues long. From germline, CDR1 is SQVTM and CDR2 ANQGSEA. V was pared by 8 bases and J by 0 bases, with 10 bases between. CDR3 sequence reads: CSHSYMNTEAFF. The CDR3 region has the DNA TGCAGCCACAGTTACATGAACACTGAAGCTTTCTTT.

In its sample, this clone was seen once. CDR3 sequence (DNA): TGTGCCAGCAGCGTAGGAGCTAGCGGGGGGCTATCGAACACCGGGGAGCTGTTTTTT. Residues: CASSVGASGGLSNTGELFF. The chain couples TRBV9 to TRBJ2-2; 11 nucleotides agree with TRBD2. Germline V CDR1 and CDR2: SGDLS, YYNGEE. V lost 0 bases, J lost 0 bases, and 7 bases stayed unmatched. The CDR3 loop spans 19 amino acids. The full variable domain, rest sourced from reference TRBV9 and TRBJ2-2, is DSGVTQTPKHLITATGQRVTLRCSPRSGDLSVYWYQQSLDQGLQFLIQYYNGEERAKGNILERFSAQQFPDLHSELNLSSLELGDSALYFCASSVGASGGLSNTGELFFGEGSRLTVL.

The chain carries TRBV18 and TRBJ2-2; D is perhaps TRBD1 (5 bases). Trimming removed 2 bases from V and 0 bases from J, with 7 bases in between. The CDR3 extends over 15 amino acids. Germline V CDR1 and CDR2: KGHSH, LQKENI. CDR3 residues: CASSPIGANTGELFF. In DNA, the CDR3 is TGTGCCAGCTCACCAATAGGGGCGAACACCGGGGAGCTGTTTTTT.

CDR3 region: CASSTPQGVGGNQPQHF. CDR3 DNA sequence: TGTGCCAGTAGCACCCCACAGGGGGTTGGAGGCAATCAGCCCCAGCATTTT. V usage is TRBV19 and J usage is TRBJ1-5; 8 positions match TRBD1. The germline CDR1 and CDR2 sequences are LNHDA and SQIVND (reference sequence). The CDR3 loop spans 17 amino acids. The trim removed 6 bases at V and 2 bases at J, leaving 12 bases unmatched.

The gene calls are TRBV5-1 and TRBJ1-5; TRBD1 is a possible D gene (5 bases). The V end was cut by 4 bases, the J end by 1 base, with 12 bases between. There are 15 residues in the CDR3. Germline V CDR1 and CDR2: SGHRS, YFSETQ. CDR3 protein: CASSPRAGSNQPQHF. Here the CDR3 DNA reads TGCGCCAGCAGCCCCAGGGCGGGGAGCAATCAGCCCCAGCATTTT. The whole variable domain, filled in from reference TRBV5-1 and TRBJ1-5, reads KAGVTQTPRYLIKTRGQQVTLSCSPISGHRSVSWYQQTPGQGLQFLFEYFSETQRNKGNFPGRFSGRQFSNSRSEMNVSTLELGDSALYLCASSPRAGSNQPQHFGDGTRLSIL.

This clone was counted a single time. The V and J genes are TRBV5-4 and TRBJ1-3; the match to TRBD1 covers 7 bases. J was trimmed by 1 base and V by 0 bases; bases with no gene match: 1. The CDR3 is made up of 15 amino acids. Germline CDR1 and CDR2: SGHNT and YYREEE (reference sequence). The CDR3 sequence is CASSLDRGSGNTIYF. DNA for the CDR3: TGTGCCAGCAGCTTGGACAGGGGATCTGGAAACACCATATATTTT.

The chain employs TRBV19 and TRBJ1-5, with D perhaps matching TRBD1 (6 bases). V lost 1 base and J 0 bases, leaving 22 bases between the germline ends. CDR3 length: 20 residues. Germline V gene sequence: CDR1 LNHDA, CDR2 SQIVND (reference sequence). For the CDR3, the DNA is TGTGCCAGTAGTATAGCCTCTGGACAGAACGCGGTATATAGCAATCAGCCCCAGCATTTT. Translation: CASSIASGQNAVYSNQPQHF.

The chain is built from TRBV30 and TRBJ1-2; D gene ambiguous. Germline values: CDR1 GTSNPN, CDR2 SVGIG (reference sequence). Trimming removed 3 bases at V and 5 bases at J, with 10 bases between. The CDR3 is 12 amino acids. The CDR3 region is CAWRRAQYGYTF. CDR3 DNA: TGTGCCTGGAGGCGGGCACAGTATGGCTACACCTTC.

V usage is TRBV4-1 and J usage is TRBJ2-2, with TRBD1 identical over 7 bases. The V gene end was trimmed by 2 bases and the J gene end by 6 bases; junction bases not matched to a gene: 6. This CDR3 is 15 amino acids long. CDR1 and CDR2 from the germline V gene are MGHRA and YSYEKL. CDR3 in DNA: TGCGCCAGCAGCCAACATACAGGGGTTCCCGGGGAGCTGTTTTTT. It yields the protein CASSQHTGVPGELFF.

The rearrangement joins TRBV12-3 or TRBV12-4 to TRBJ1-1; D is possibly TRBD1 (5 bases). Trimming left V 7 bases short and J 4 bases short, with 13 bases between. The CDR3 covers 13 residues. CDR3 amino acids: CASKFSGGTEAFF. CDR3 nucleotides: TGTGCCAGCAAATTTTCCGGGGGCACTGAAGCTTTCTTT.

This clone was recorded once. This sequence joins TRBV2 and TRBJ2-7, with D uncertain. The CDR3 totals 13 residues. Germline V lookup: CDR1 SNHLY, CDR2 FYNNEI. Trimming took 2 bases from V and 3 from J, leaving 8 bases between them. The chain's CDR3 is CASSEMQDYEQYF. The DNA for the CDR3 is TGTGCCAGCAGTGAAATGCAGGACTACGAGCAGTACTTC.

The rearrangement links TRBV5-4 to TRBJ2-2, with 8 bases fitting TRBD1. Trimming cost V 4 bases and J 4 bases; bases outside gene matches: 6. The CDR3 spans 15 residues. CDR1 and CDR2 from the germline V gene are SGHNT and YYREEE (reference sequence). CDR3 nucleotides: TGTGCCAGCAGCCCGGACAGGGTCGGCACCGGGGAGCTGTTTTTT. Its protein product is CASSPDRVGTGELFF.

Only one count was recorded for this clone. V usage is TRBV30 and J usage is TRBJ2-1; 14 bases map to TRBD2. J lost 11 bases, V lost 3 bases, and 6 bases had no gene match. Looked up from germline, CDR1 is GTSNPN and CDR2 is SVGIG (reference sequence). This CDR3 region has 14 residues. For the CDR3, the DNA is TGTGCCTGGAGCCCCGGGACTAGCGGGGGTCAGCAGTTCTTC. This gives the protein CAWSPGTSGGQQFF.

This sequence joins TRBV25-1 and TRBJ2-4; maybe TRBD1 (6 bases). From germline, CDR1 is MGHDK and CDR2 SYGVNS. This CDR3 spans 13 amino acids. Trimming stripped 4 bases from V and 8 bases from J, with 12 bases between. The CDR3 sequence: CASSGQGWDIQYF. CDR3 in DNA: TGTGCCAGCAGTGGGCAGGGGTGGGACATTCAGTACTTC.

V is TRBV19 and J is TRBJ2-7, with TRBD1 matching 10 bases. The germline gives CDR1 LNHDA, CDR2 SQIVND (reference sequence). V lost 8 bases to trimming and J lost 3 bases; unmatched junction nucleotides: 7. This CDR3 is built from 14 residues. Here the CDR3 DNA reads TGTGCCAGTGCACGGACAGGGGGAAACTACGAGCAGTACTTC. As protein: CASARTGGNYEQYF.

The sample holds a few counts of this clone. The J gene is TRBJ1-5, the V gene TRBV5-6; 7 nucleotides line up with TRBD1. The CDR3 is 16 amino acids. Germline trimming cut 2 bases from V and 3 bases from J; bases unmatched to any gene: 8. Germline CDR1 is SGHDT and CDR2 is YYEEEE. The CDR3 here is CASSFSGQGDNQPQHF. The CDR3 region has the DNA TGTGCCAGCAGCTTCAGTGGCCAGGGGGACAATCAGCCCCAGCATTTT.